This TCR beta chain is drawn from a study of CD8 T cells in Susac syndrome. Points from the study as a whole: The study recognized that the number of individuals in its TCR sequencing and HLA analysis was relatively small.

The authors negatively isolated CD8+ and CD4+ T cells and FACS-enriched TEMRA cells. With random hexamers, reverse transcription was performed on about 0.5 to 1 ug of RNA. A single record per CDR3 protein comes from TCRdb applying MiXCR to the immunoSEQ multiplex PCR reads. The top ten hold 0.082% of the sample, which has about 200,000 distinct CDR3 sequences, more than 85% seen once. CDR1 and CDR2 from the germline V gene are SGDLS and YYNGEE. The CDR3 has 16 residues. V gave up 2 bases and J gave up 1 base, with 13 bases separating them. This clonotype was picked up one time. Its cognate antigen is unknown.

The source is a human donor with multiple sclerosis. This chain links TRBV9 with TRBJ2-1; D is perhaps TRBD1 or TRBD2 (5 bases each). Sequencing was performed on CD4+ T cells from PBMCs. The CDR3 protein is CASSVGPEESYNEQFF. The CDR3 DNA reads TGTGCCAGCAGCGTGGGACCGGAAGAATCCTACAATGAGCAGTTCTTC.